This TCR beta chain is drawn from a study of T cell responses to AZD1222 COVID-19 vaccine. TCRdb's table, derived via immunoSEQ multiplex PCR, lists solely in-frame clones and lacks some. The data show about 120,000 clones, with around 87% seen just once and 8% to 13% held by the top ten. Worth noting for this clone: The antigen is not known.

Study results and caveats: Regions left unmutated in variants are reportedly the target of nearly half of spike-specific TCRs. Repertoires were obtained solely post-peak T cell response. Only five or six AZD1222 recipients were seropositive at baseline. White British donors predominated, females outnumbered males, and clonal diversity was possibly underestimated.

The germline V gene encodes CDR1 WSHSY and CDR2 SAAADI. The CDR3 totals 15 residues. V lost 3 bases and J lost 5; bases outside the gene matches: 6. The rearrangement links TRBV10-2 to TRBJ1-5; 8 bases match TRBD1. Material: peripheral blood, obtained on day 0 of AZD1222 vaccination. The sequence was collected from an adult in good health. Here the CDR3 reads CASSENGQGHQPQHF. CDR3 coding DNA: TGCGCCAGCAGTGAAAACGGACAGGGCCATCAGCCCCAGCATTTT.